This passage covers 20 T cell receptor beta chains from one sample sequenced in a study of shared clonotypes between healthy human individuals. The method was immunoSEQ multiplex PCR; TCRdb's version includes in-frame clones alone and lacks a portion of them. Seen here are some 900,000 clones, approximately 80% observed once, and the top ten hold approximately 1.5%. Sequenced input: memory CD4+ T cells sorted from blood. Documented subset: CD45RA-negative fraction. These receptors came from a man aged 18-30 years in good health.

This clone has just one count. V gene TRBV11-2 combines with J gene TRBJ2-3; D uncertain. V lost 2 bases and J lost 2, with 14 bases in between. CDR3 length equals 16 residues. Per the germline V gene, CDR1 is SGHAT and CDR2 is FQNNGV. In nucleotides, the CDR3 is TGTGCCAGCAGCTTAAGGCCTCCGTCCCTCACAGATACGCAGTATTTT. Protein: CASSLRPPSLTDTQYF.

The chain links TRBV6-5 to TRBJ1-1, with D maybe TRBD1 (6 bases). Deletions cut 2 bases from V and 7 bases from J, with 11 bases between. Germline V CDR1 and CDR2: MNHEY, SVGAGI. This CDR3 has 13 amino acids. DNA for the CDR3: TGTGCCAGCAGTTACAGGACAGCCCATGAAGCTTTCTTT. As protein: CASSYRTAHEAFF.

The chain recombines TRBV28 with TRBJ1-6, with D possibly matching TRBD1 (5 bases). With 1 base removed from V and 7 bases from J, the gap between germline ends came to 8 bases. The CDR3 loop spans 14 amino acids. CDR1 is MDHEN and CDR2 is SYDVKM in the germline V gene. The CDR3 DNA reads as TGTGCCAGCAGTTTATCAGGGAAAAATTCACCCCTCCACTTT. This sequence encodes CASSLSGKNSPLHF.

CDR3 region: CGGTSAVSSYEQYF. CDR3 sequence (DNA): TGTGGGGGCACGTCAGCCGTTAGCTCCTACGAGCAGTACTTC. The chain has TRBV28 and TRBJ2-7; a weak D match, TRBD1 (5 bases). CDR3 length: 14 residues. CDR1 MDHEN and CDR2 SYDVKM come from the germline V gene. Based on the CDR3 plus reference TRBV28 and TRBJ2-7, the full variable domain is DVKVTQSSRYLVKRTGEKVFLECVQDMDHENMFWYRQDPGLGLRLIYFSYDVKMKEKGDIPEGYSVSREKKERFSLILESASTNQTSMYLCGGTSAVSSYEQYFGPGTRLTVT.

The V call is TRBV9, the J call TRBJ2-5, with TRBD2 matching 8 bases. Germline V CDR1 and CDR2: SGDLS, YYNGEE. CDR3 length: 15 amino acids. With V trimmed by 7 bases and J by 5 bases, 13 bases remained unmatched. In nucleotides, the CDR3 is TGTGCCAGCGTGAAGGGAGCGGGAGTGGGGGAGACCCAGTACTTC. Amino acids: CASVKGAGVGETQYF.

The rearrangement joins TRBV6-1 to TRBJ2-2, with 8 bases identical to TRBD1. The CDR3 sequence is 16 residues long. Germline CDR1 is MNHNS and CDR2 is SASEGT. Trimming took 3 bases from V and 2 from J; bases not matched to a gene: 5. CDR3: CASSETGADNTGELFF. For the CDR3, the DNA is TGTGCCAGCAGTGAGACAGGGGCCGATAACACCGGGGAGCTGTTTTTT.

This chain connects TRBV2 to TRBJ2-1; TRBD2 might be the D (5 bases). CDR3 length: 14 amino acids. Germline CDR1 is SNHLY and CDR2 is FYNNEI. V was shortened by 6 bases and J by 1 base, with 10 bases between the two germline ends. The CDR3 DNA follows: TGTGCCAGCAGACTAGGTTTGTCCTACAATGAGCAGTTCTTC. Translated, it gives CASRLGLSYNEQFF.

The rearrangement links TRBV5-1 to TRBJ2-1; D perhaps matches TRBD2 (7 bases). Trimming cost V 0 bases and J 7 bases, with 17 bases left between them. The CDR3 loop spans 16 amino acids. Germline lookup yields CDR1 SGHRS and CDR2 YFSETQ. CDR3 sequence reads: CASSLEGGAHGNEQFF. The CDR3, as DNA: TGCGCCAGCAGCTTGGAAGGGGGGGCGCATGGAAATGAGCAGTTCTTC.

CDR3 in DNA: TGCGCCAGCAGCGTAAATAGCAATCAGCCCCAGCATTTT. It codes for CASSVNSNQPQHF. The chain joins TRBV5-1 to TRBJ1-5; D remains unclear. The CDR3 sequence is 13 residues long. Germline V lookup: CDR1 SGHRS, CDR2 YFSETQ. The V end lost 4 bases, the J end lost 0 bases, and 5 bases lay between the germline ends.

CDR3 loop: CASSGDSRDLNIQYF. CDR3 nucleotides: TGCGCCAGCAGCGGCGATTCCCGGGACTTAAACATTCAGTACTTC. The chain carries TRBV5-1 and TRBJ2-4; a weak D match, TRBD2 (6 bases). Per germline, CDR1 SGHRS and CDR2 YFSETQ. V lost 4 bases, J lost 6 bases, and 17 bases lay in between. This CDR3 region has 15 residues.

In this sample, this clone turned up many times. The chain is built from TRBV18 and TRBJ1-1; D perhaps matches TRBD1 (5 bases). This CDR3 has 13 residues. The V end lost 6 bases, the J end lost 7 bases, and 15 bases lay between the germline ends. Per the germline V gene, CDR1 is KGHSH and CDR2 is LQKENI. The CDR3 protein is CASSLMGDLEAFF. CDR3 bases: TGTGCCAGCTCCCTCATGGGGGACCTTGAAGCTTTCTTT.

The rearrangement links TRBV30 to TRBJ2-1; possibly TRBD2 for D (5 bases). CDR1 and CDR2 (germline): GTSNPN, SVGIG (reference sequence). CDR3 size: 19 residues. V shed 4 bases and J shed 1 base, with 26 bases lying between them. CDR3 region: CAWTIRLLSGSTSYNEQFF. CDR3 sequence (DNA): TGTGCCTGGACCATCCGCCTCCTCAGCGGTTCCACATCCTACAATGAGCAGTTCTTC.

As to this clone: This CDR3 is also generated by other DNA sequences in the sample. The chain combines TRBV29-1 with TRBJ1-1; D not certain. The V and J ends lost 4 bases and 2 bases respectively, with 8 bases between them. The CDR3 length is 12 residues. Germline CDR1 reads SQVTM; CDR2 reads ANQGSEA. In DNA form, the CDR3 reads TGCAGCGTTGTCTCGGGAAACACTGAAGCTTTCTTT. Protein product: CSVVSGNTEAFF.

This clone was counted between two and nine times. V and J are TRBV5-1 and TRBJ1-6, with 9 positions matching TRBD1. Looked up from germline, CDR1 is SGHRS and CDR2 is YFSETQ. Unmatched junction bases numbered 4, after V lost 4 bases and J lost 8 bases. There are 14 residues in the CDR3. The CDR3 DNA reads as TGCGCCAGCAGCCCGGACAGGGGTGATTCACCCCTCCACTTT. Translating it yields CASSPDRGDSPLHF.

The V gene is TRBV10-1, the J gene TRBJ1-2; tentatively, D is TRBD1 (5 bases). From germline, CDR1 is WNHNN and CDR2 SYGVQD (reference sequence). The CDR3 is 13 amino acids. The germline V and J ends were trimmed by 5 bases and 6 bases, with 13 bases remaining between them. Here the CDR3 reads CASSRDLRDGYTF. The CDR3 DNA follows: TGCGCCAGCAGTAGAGACCTCAGGGATGGCTACACCTTC.

The chain employs TRBV27 and TRBJ1-2, with a tentative D call TRBD1 (5 bases). This CDR3 has 16 amino acids. Germline values: CDR1 MNHEY, CDR2 SMNVEV (reference sequence). Trimming removed 8 bases from V and 3 bases from J, with 22 bases in between. In DNA, the CDR3 is TGTGCCAGCGGTCGCCGACTGGGGCCTTCCTACTATGGCTACACCTTC. This codes for CASGRRLGPSYYGYTF.

The rearrangement joins TRBV6-6 to TRBJ2-7; 9 bases are shared with TRBD2. J lost 2 bases, V lost 0 bases, and 5 bases had no gene match. Germline V lookup: CDR1 MNHNY, CDR2 SVGAGI (reference sequence). This CDR3 spans 16 amino acids. The CDR3 spells CASSYSSGGRAYEQYF. The CDR3 DNA reads TGTGCCAGCAGTTACTCCTCGGGCGGGAGGGCCTACGAGCAGTACTTC.

The chain is built from TRBV28 and TRBJ1-5; 8 positions agree with TRBD1. CDR3 length equals 12 residues. The V gene's germline CDR1 is MDHEN and CDR2 SYDVKM. Trimming cost V 11 bases and J 6 bases; bases outside gene matches: 6. The CDR3 protein is CAVAGGSQPQHF. Written as DNA, the CDR3 is TGTGCCGTGGCAGGGGGCAGTCAGCCCCAGCATTTT.

V and J are TRBV19 and TRBJ2-3, with D perhaps matching TRBD1 (6 bases). Germline V gene data show CDR1 as LNHDA and CDR2 as SQIVND (reference sequence). With 5 bases removed from V and 2 bases from J, the gap between germline ends came to 11 bases. The CDR3 is 14 amino acids. Written as DNA, the CDR3 is TGTGCCAGTAGTGGAGGACAGAACACAGATACGCAGTATTTT. This gives the protein CASSGGQNTDTQYF.

The table lists this clone with many counts. J is TRBJ1-1 and V is TRBV6-5; D ambiguous. The germline V gene has CDR1 MNHEY and CDR2 SVGAGI. V shed 4 bases and J shed 6 bases, with 6 bases lying between them. The CDR3 has 11 amino acids. The CDR3 sequence is CASSFRSEAFF. The CDR3 region has the DNA TGTGCCAGCAGTTTTCGGTCTGAAGCTTTCTTT.